This is a list of T cell receptor beta chains from one sample in a study of PD-L1 blockade in urothelial cancer. TCRdb's copy holds only in-frame clones and misses some; the assay was immunoSEQ multiplex PCR. The table has some 65,000 clones, approximately 81% seen once; the top ten hold 2.5% to 3.5%. The sample was PBMCs, taken around atezolizumab (anti-PD-L1) treatment. Receptors originate from a man between 65 and 85 years old with urothelial cancer. The CDR3 runs from the conserved cysteine through the conserved F or W. The D gene is left open where the match is weak. Clone size, where shown, is once, few, many, or a class for clones that have expanded.

clone size: -
D gene: TRBD2
V gene: TRBV28
J gene: TRBJ2-2
CDR3 protein: CASSSGTSGRGTGELFF
CDR3 DNA: TGTGCCAGCAGTTCCGGGACTAGCGGGAGGGGCACCGGGGAGCTGTTTTTT

clone size: -
D gene: TRBD1
V gene: TRBV27
J gene: TRBJ1-2
CDR3 protein: CASSRTGEVYGYTF
CDR3 DNA: TGTGCCAGCAGTCGGACAGGGGAGGTCTATGGCTACACCTTC

clone size: -
D gene: -
V gene: TRBV11-2
J gene: TRBJ1-1
CDR3 protein: CASSLKWAATEAFF
CDR3 DNA: TGTGCCAGCAGCTTAAAATGGGCCGCTACTGAAGCTTTCTTT

clone size: -
D gene: TRBD1
V gene: TRBV2
J gene: TRBJ2-5
CDR3 protein: CASSDLGTVQETQYF
CDR3 DNA: TGTGCCAGCAGTGACCTCGGGACAGTACAAGAGACCCAGTACTTC

clone size: -
D gene: -
V gene: TRBV29-1
J gene: TRBJ2-6
CDR3 protein: CSATGEGASGANVLTF
CDR3 DNA: TGCAGCGCGACCGGCGAAGGGGCCTCTGGGGCCAACGTCCTGACTTTC

clone size: once
D gene: -
V gene: TRBV5-4
J gene: TRBJ2-2
CDR3 protein: CASSLAEAGELFF
CDR3 DNA: TGTGCCAGCAGCTTGGCAGAAGCCGGGGAGCTGTTTTTT

clone size: -
D gene: -
V gene: TRBV5-1
J gene: TRBJ2-1
CDR3 protein: CASSLGGAGNEQFF
CDR3 DNA: TGCGCCAGCAGCTTGGGTGGGGCGGGGAATGAGCAGTTCTTC

clone size: -
D gene: -
V gene: TRBV27
J gene: TRBJ1-1
CDR3 protein: CASKAEMNTEAFF
CDR3 DNA: TGTGCCAGCAAGGCGGAAATGAACACTGAAGCTTTCTTT

clone size: few
D gene: TRBD2
V gene: TRBV30
J gene: TRBJ2-1
CDR3 protein: CACGAGLGYNEQFF
CDR3 DNA: TGTGCCTGTGGAGCGGGATTAGGCTACAATGAGCAGTTCTTC

clone size: once
D gene: TRBD1
V gene: TRBV6-5
J gene: TRBJ2-2
CDR3 protein: CASSGDSANTGELFF
CDR3 DNA: TGTGCCAGCAGTGGGGACAGCGCGAACACCGGGGAGCTGTTTTTT

clone size: -
D gene: TRBD1
V gene: TRBV6-5
J gene: TRBJ1-2
CDR3 protein: CASSYSTTGDYGYTF
CDR3 DNA: TGTGCCAGCAGTTACTCGACCACAGGGGACTATGGCTACACCTTC